Presented here are 2 T cell receptor beta chains from one specimen sequenced in a study of shared clonotypes between healthy human individuals. Sequenced by immunoSEQ multiplex PCR; TCRdb stores in-frame clones only, minus some. The repertoire has fewer than 2.5 million clones, roughly 93% of them found once; the top ten carry approximately 0.35%. The sequenced material came from naive CD4+ T cells from PBMCs. Subset indicated: CD45RA+ positively selected. All receptors derive from a man younger than 35 in good health. Some clones in this sample may be carry-over from other donors' samples.

The genes are TRBV29-1 and TRBJ2-7; possible D gene TRBD2, 5 bases. This CDR3 contains 13 residues. Germline-derived CDR1 and CDR2 are SQVTM and ANQGSEA. Trimming took 7 bases from V and 3 from J, leaving 16 bases between them. The CDR3 nucleotides read TGCAGCGCCTCTCGGGGAGAGGTCTACGAGCAGTACTTC. Amino acids: CSASRGEVYEQYF.

This chain joins TRBV7-3 and TRBJ2-7; D remains ambiguous. CDR1 and CDR2 from the germline V gene are SGHTA and FQGTGA. V was clipped by 1 base and J by 0 bases, with 7 bases between them. This CDR3 is built from 14 residues. CDR3 sequence (DNA): TGTGCCAGCAGCTTAAGAGCCCGCTCCTACGAGCAGTACTTC. It is translated as CASSLRARSYEQYF. Supplemented by reference TRBV7-3 and TRBJ2-7, the full variable domain reads GAGVSQTPSNKVTEKGKYVELRCDPISGHTALYWYRQSLGQGPEFLIYFQGTGAADDSGLPNDRFFAVRPEGSVSTLKIQRTERGDSAVYLCASSLRARSYEQYFGPGTRLTVT.